The 21 T cell receptor beta chains given below trace back to one sample, sequenced in a study of blood T cell repertoires in COVID-19. Measured with immunoSEQ multiplex PCR; TCRdb has only the in-frame clones, and not every one. The sample has approximately 250,000 clones; about 85% are singletons. The specimen was peripheral blood. The receptors were gathered from a man aged 40-49 years with acute or convalescent COVID-19.

This chain uses TRBV5-5 with TRBJ2-1; 9 nucleotides line up with TRBD2. CDR1 and CDR2 from the germline V gene are SGHKS and YYEKEE (reference sequence). The CDR3 spans 15 residues. With 4 bases clipped from V and 6 bases from J, the junction kept 8 bases outside the gene matches. The CDR3, as DNA: TGTGCCAGCAGCCCAAGGACTAGCGCTCGCAATGAGCAGTTCTTC. This gives the protein CASSPRTSARNEQFF. The entire variable domain, with the rest obtained from reference TRBV5-5 and TRBJ2-1, is as follows: DAGVTQSPTHLIKTRGQQVTLRCSPISGHKSVSWYQQVLGQGPQFIFQYYEKEERGRGNFPDRFSARQFPNYSSELNVNALLLGDSALYLCASSPRTSARNEQFFGPGTRLTVL.

The chain joins TRBV7-9 to TRBJ1-1; D is possibly TRBD1 (6 bases). Germline V lookup: CDR1 SEHNR, CDR2 FQNEAQ (reference sequence). Trimming cost V 2 bases and J 4 bases, with 14 bases left between them. There are 15 residues in the CDR3. The DNA of the CDR3 is TGTGCCAGCAGCTTAATGGGGGCTAGCGGCACTGAAGCTTTCTTT. This gives the protein CASSLMGASGTEAFF. Variable domain in full (rest from reference TRBV7-9 and TRBJ1-1): DTGVSQNPRHKITKRGQNVTFRCDPISEHNRLYWYRQTLGQGPEFLTYFQNEAQLEKSRLLSDRFSAERPKGSFSTLEIQRTEQGDSAMYLCASSLMGASGTEAFFGQGTRLTVV.

The chain combines TRBV6-2 or TRBV6-3 with TRBJ2-1; D might be TRBD1 (6 bases). The CDR3 extends over 13 amino acids. CDR1 and CDR2 from the germline V gene are MNHEY and SVGEGT. V shed 5 bases and J shed 9 bases, with 14 bases lying between them. The CDR3 reads CASSDPPGVEQFF. The CDR3 region has the DNA TGTGCCAGCAGTGATCCACCAGGGGTTGAGCAGTTCTTC.

The CDR3: CASSLMLGGPLNEQFF. For the CDR3, the DNA is TGTGCCAGCAGCTTAATGTTGGGGGGGCCGTTAAATGAGCAGTTCTTC. The V and J genes are TRBV7-3 and TRBJ2-1; the D gene is possibly TRBD2 (7 bases). V was trimmed by 1 base and J by 7 bases, leaving 17 bases between them. Germline lookup yields CDR1 SGHTA and CDR2 FQGTGA. This CDR3 is 16 amino acids long.

The rearrangement joins TRBV6-5 to TRBJ1-1; no definite D call. This CDR3 region has 11 residues. Trimming removed 8 bases at V and 7 bases at J, with 11 bases between. Germline V gene sequence: CDR1 MNHEY, CDR2 SVGAGI. CDR3 in amino acids: CASGYSFEAFF. For the CDR3, the DNA is TGTGCCAGCGGGTACAGTTTTGAAGCTTTCTTT.

The chain has TRBV5-1 and TRBJ1-2; D unclear. Trimming removed 0 bases at V and 5 bases at J, with 5 bases between. CDR1 is SGHRS and CDR2 is YFSETQ in the germline V gene. The CDR3 contains 12 residues. The CDR3 loop reads CASSLAGYGYTF. The CDR3 DNA reads TGCGCCAGCAGCTTGGCGGGTTATGGCTACACCTTC.

This chain links TRBV5-1 with TRBJ2-7; weak D call: TRBD2 (5 bases). The V end lost 6 bases, the J end lost 5 bases, and 18 bases lay between the germline ends. Germline V lookup: CDR1 SGHRS, CDR2 YFSETQ. This CDR3 contains 14 residues. DNA of the CDR3: TGCGCCAGCAACAAAGACCCGGGGTCCGACGAGCAGTACTTC. Translating gives CASNKDPGSDEQYF.

The gene calls are TRBV30 and TRBJ1-1; 7 bases agree with TRBD1. Germline V lookup: CDR1 GTSNPN, CDR2 SVGIG (reference sequence). V shed 4 bases, J shed 5 bases, and the junction held 4 bases outside the gene matches. This CDR3 region has 12 residues. DNA for the CDR3: TGTGCCTGGAAGACAGGGAAAACTGAAGCTTTCTTT. This gives the protein CAWKTGKTEAFF.

The chain recombines TRBV30 with TRBJ1-1, with D unresolved. The CDR3 sequence is 14 residues long. V was clipped by 4 bases and J by 7 bases, with 19 bases between them. Germline CDR1 reads GTSNPN; CDR2 reads SVGIG (reference sequence). The CDR3 region is CAWIREGKEIEAFF. CDR3 DNA sequence: TGTGCCTGGATACGGGAAGGAAAGGAGATTGAAGCTTTCTTT.

The rearrangement uses TRBV28 and TRBJ1-2; 10 nucleotides agree with TRBD1. This CDR3 comprises 15 residues. Germline V gene lookup returns CDR1 MDHEN and CDR2 SYDVKM. V lost 0 bases to trimming and J lost 2 bases; unmatched junction nucleotides: 0. CDR3 protein: CASSLWTGGNYGYTF. The CDR3 DNA sequence: TGTGCCAGCAGTTTATGGACAGGGGGCAACTATGGCTACACCTTC.

The rearrangement uses TRBV9 and TRBJ2-1, with 13 bases identical to TRBD2. The CDR3 length is 17 residues. CDR1 and CDR2 from the germline V gene are SGDLS and YYNGEE. The V and J ends lost 4 bases and 7 bases, in that order; junction bases with no gene match: 11. CDR3 sequence reads: CASSITSGGAMGNEQFF. The CDR3 bases are TGTGCCAGCAGCATCACTAGCGGGGGGGCTATGGGTAATGAGCAGTTCTTC.

CDR3 nucleotides: TGTGCCAGCAGTTTTACGGGAATATACGAGCAGTACTTC. This sequence encodes CASSFTGIYEQYF. The V call is TRBV28, the J call TRBJ2-7, with TRBD2 as a possible D gene (5 bases). The CDR3 totals 13 residues. Germline loops: CDR1 MDHEN, CDR2 SYDVKM. Trimming cost V 3 bases and J 4 bases, with 10 bases left between them.

The rearrangement uses TRBV27 and TRBJ2-5, with D maybe TRBD1 (6 bases). This CDR3 is 14 amino acids long. V was pared by 5 bases and J by 4 bases, with 14 bases between. Looked up from germline, CDR1 is MNHEY and CDR2 is SMNVEV (reference sequence). CDR3 bases: TGTGCCAGCAGTACCCCTCGGACAGCAGAGACCCAGTACTTC. It yields the protein CASSTPRTAETQYF.

The chain joins TRBV14 to TRBJ1-1, with D tentatively TRBD1 (6 bases). Germline loops: CDR1 SGHDN, CDR2 FVKESK. Trimming removed 4 bases at V and 1 base at J, with 10 bases between. This CDR3 contains 14 residues. As DNA, the CDR3 is TGTGCCAGCAGCCCAGGGGATAGGAACACTGAAGCTTTCTTT. Residues: CASSPGDRNTEAFF.

The rearrangement links TRBV5-6 to TRBJ1-1, with 11 bases identical to TRBD1. CDR3 length equals 14 residues. Losses at the gene ends were 5 bases for V and 5 bases for J; bases not matched to a gene: 5. Germline loops: CDR1 SGHDT, CDR2 YYEEEE. The CDR3 DNA is TGTGCCAGCAGGGGGACAGGGGGTAGTACTGAAGCTTTCTTT. Translated: CASRGTGGSTEAFF.

This clone was seen only a few times. The V call is TRBV19, the J call TRBJ2-7; 9 bases line up with TRBD1. Germline-derived CDR1 and CDR2 are LNHDA and SQIVND (reference sequence). V lost 3 bases and J lost 5; bases outside the gene matches: 5. The CDR3 is 14 amino acids. In DNA, the CDR3 is TGTGCCAGTAGTATGGGGACAGGGAACCACGAGCAGTACTTC. Translated, it gives CASSMGTGNHEQYF. Full variable domain (remainder filled in from reference TRBV19 and TRBJ2-7): DGGITQSPKYLFRKEGQNVTLSCEQNLNHDAMYWYRQDPGQGLRLIYYSQIVNDFQKGDIAEGYSVSREKKESFPLTVTSAQKNPTAFYLCASSMGTGNHEQYFGPGTRLTVT.

The chain couples TRBV9 to TRBJ2-5; D might be TRBD2 (6 bases). V was trimmed by 4 bases and J by 2 bases, leaving 9 bases between them. This CDR3 region has 13 residues. CDR1 and CDR2 (germline): SGDLS, YYNGEE. The CDR3 DNA is TGTGCCAGCAGCAGGGACTGGCAAGAGACCCAGTACTTC. Protein: CASSRDWQETQYF.

V and J are TRBV27 and TRBJ1-1; D may be TRBD1 (5 bases). Between the trimmed V and J ends, which lost 3 bases and 2 bases, there was a span of 10 bases. CDR1 and CDR2 from the germline V gene are MNHEY and SMNVEV (reference sequence). This CDR3 spans 14 amino acids. The CDR3 coding sequence is TGTGCCAGCAGTTTGACAGCCTATAACACTGAAGCTTTCTTT. Translated, it gives CASSLTAYNTEAFF.

The rearrangement links TRBV14 to TRBJ2-3; 12 bases map to TRBD2. The J segment lost 7 bases and the V segment lost 2 bases, leaving 7 bases of the junction unmatched. CDR1 and CDR2 (germline): SGHDN, FVKESK. The CDR3 loop spans 16 amino acids. The chain's CDR3 is CASSQNLAGGPYTQYF. The CDR3 coding sequence is TGTGCCAGCAGCCAAAACCTAGCGGGGGGGCCCTATACGCAGTATTTT.

The rearrangement links TRBV6-5 to TRBJ2-5; 8 bases fit TRBD2. The J segment lost 4 bases and the V segment lost 7 bases, leaving 8 bases of the junction unmatched. The CDR3 covers 14 residues. Germline lookup yields CDR1 MNHEY and CDR2 SVGAGI. The CDR3 DNA sequence: TGTGCCAGCATTAACGGGGGGGCGGGAGAGACCCAGTACTTC. It codes for CASINGGAGETQYF.

This clone was seen a handful of times. The CDR3 spells CASSLVGTGEALAPGYTF. In DNA, the CDR3 is TGTGCCAGCAGCTTAGTAGGGACAGGGGAGGCACTTGCCCCGGGCTACACCTTC. V gene TRBV7-2 combines with J gene TRBJ1-2; 10 bases align to TRBD1. The CDR3 runs 18 residues. Germline V gene data show CDR1 as SGHTA and CDR2 as FQGNSA. V trimming: 1 base; J trimming: 8 bases; junction bases outside the gene matches: 16.